This TCR beta chain stems from a study of T-cell reconstitution after alpha-beta-depleted transplantation in children. Unique molecular identifiers were incorporated into the prepared TCRbeta library. TCRdb re-called the PCR reads with MiXCR, one entry per CDR3 protein. This table holds 450,000 to 500,000 distinct CDR3 sequences, approximately 12% found once. V lost 5 bases to trimming and J lost 0 bases; unmatched junction nucleotides: 9. CDR1 and CDR2 (germline): MNHNS, SASEGT. This CDR3 has 17 amino acids. This clonotype was observed a handful of times. Here the sequenced sample was PBMCs from the stem cell graft donor, taken from the stem cell graft. The sequence was collected from a human donor who donated a stem cell graft to a child with combined immunodeficiency. The V and J genes are TRBV6-1 and TRBJ2-1, with 8 nucleotides matching TRBD2. CDR3 in amino acids: CASSPPRAGGSYNEQFF. The CDR3 bases are TGTGCCAGCAGTCCCCCTCGGGCGGGGGGCTCCTACAATGAGCAGTTCTTC.